The TCR beta chain under discussion was sequenced for a study of beta chain features in type 1 diabetes. Study-level results: When VDJ junctions were examined, type 1 diabetes patients showed fewer insertions and more deletions.

Details on this clone: The antigen is not known.

The entirety of the isolated RNA underwent reverse transcription, so expressed TCRB transcripts were sequenced. It was found that naive, central memory and regulatory T cell samples averaged about 3.4 million reads. The assay was immunoSEQ multiplex PCR, and TCRdb's table has in-frame clones only and misses some. The table lists some 150,000 clones, less than 10% of them singletons. Per germline, CDR1 MNHEY and CDR2 SMNVEV (reference sequence). This CDR3 spans 15 amino acids. J was trimmed by 5 bases and V by 1 base; bases with no gene match: 7. One heparinised draw, averaging around 120 mL, was taken per donor. Via CD45RO/CCR7/CD25/CD127/CD95/CD27, cells of the CD4+ naive, central memory, regulatory and stem cell-like memory subsets were sorted.

The sequenced sample consisted of central memory CD4+ T cells from blood. The TCR originated in a woman aged 40 to 55 in good health. This sequence joins TRBV27 and TRBJ1-2, with 7 bases lining up with TRBD1. CDR3 loop: CASSLLQGGGYGYTF. The CDR3 DNA is TGTGCCAGCAGTTTATTGCAGGGGGGTGGGTATGGCTACACCTTC.